The next 27 T cell receptor beta chains were all read from a single sample in a study of T cell responses to AZD1222 COVID-19 vaccine. Assay: immunoSEQ multiplex PCR; the TCRdb copy retains only in-frame clones and omits some. This table has around 120,000 clones, about 93% appearing once. Sequences were derived from peripheral blood, sampled 28 days after the second AZD1222 dose. The receptors derive from an adult who received the AZD1222 COVID-19 vaccine.

The J gene is TRBJ2-2, the V gene TRBV11-2; 7 positions match TRBD1. V was clipped by 5 bases and J by 7 bases; unmatched bases: 7. Germline CDR1 is SGHAT and CDR2 is FQNNGV. The CDR3 loop spans 14 amino acids. The CDR3 DNA follows: TGTGCCAGCAGCCAGGCAGGGGGTGGCGGGGAGCTGTTTTTT. It is translated as CASSQAGGGGELFF. Full variable domain (outside the CDR3, taken from reference TRBV11-2 and TRBJ2-2): EAGVAQSPRYKIIEKRQSVAFWCNPISGHATLYWYQQILGQGPKLLIQFQNNGVVDDSQLPKDRFSAERLKGVDSTLKIQPAKLEDSAVYLCASSQAGGGGELFFGEGSRLTVL.

The chain carries TRBV4-2 and TRBJ2-7; the D gene is possibly TRBD2 (5 bases). The V gene lost 0 bases and the J gene lost 11 bases, with 11 bases spanning the gap. This CDR3 is built from 12 residues. The germline V gene encodes CDR1 LGHNA and CDR2 YNFKEQ. The CDR3 protein is CASSQDLQRKYF. CDR3 DNA: TGTGCCAGCAGCCAAGATCTGCAGCGGAAGTACTTC.

The chain carries TRBV9 and TRBJ1-3, with D unclear. Germline V CDR1 and CDR2: SGDLS, YYNGEE. This CDR3 is 16 amino acids long. The V end lost 2 bases, the J end lost 1 base, and 13 bases lay between the germline ends. The CDR3: CASSVGMALSGNTIYF. For the CDR3, the DNA is TGTGCCAGCAGCGTGGGGATGGCTCTTTCTGGAAACACCATATATTTT.

This clone was found once. CDR3 amino acids: CASSLKTGGFTDTQYF. For the CDR3, the DNA is TGTGCCAGCAGCTTAAAGACAGGGGGATTCACAGATACGCAGTATTTT. The chain employs TRBV13 and TRBJ2-3, with 9 bases identical to TRBD1. The CDR3 is 16 amino acids. V lost 2 bases and J lost 2; bases outside the gene matches: 5. Germline-derived CDR1 and CDR2 are PRHDT and FYEKMQ (reference sequence).

The rearrangement joins TRBV11-2 to TRBJ2-1; no clear D gene. V gave up 5 bases and J gave up 5 bases, with 7 bases separating them. The germline gives CDR1 SGHAT, CDR2 FQNNGV. The CDR3 sequence is 12 residues long. CDR3 coding DNA: TGTGCCAGCAGCCCATTTAACAATGAGCAGTTCTTC. Its translation is CASSPFNNEQFF.

J is TRBJ2-2 and V is TRBV7-9; 8 bases fit TRBD2. This CDR3 has 14 residues. CDR1 SEHNR and CDR2 FQNEAQ come from the germline V gene (reference sequence). The V gene end was trimmed by 11 bases and the J gene end by 1 base; junction bases not matched to a gene: 6. DNA of the CDR3: TGTGCCCTCACGCGGGGGGTGAACACCGGGGAGCTGTTTTTT. It codes for CALTRGVNTGELFF.

J is TRBJ2-3 and V is TRBV9; D is undetermined. Germline V gene data show CDR1 as SGDLS and CDR2 as YYNGEE. V was cut by 1 base and J by 6 bases, with 9 bases left in between. The CDR3 length is 13 residues. The CDR3 DNA is TGTGCCAGCAGCGTATTAGTCTCTGATACGCAGTATTTT. Residues: CASSVLVSDTQYF.

V gene TRBV29-1 combines with J gene TRBJ2-5; 8 bases line up with TRBD2. Germline assignment: CDR1 SQVTM and CDR2 ANQGSEA. J was trimmed by 7 bases and V by 4 bases; bases with no gene match: 8. This CDR3 has 13 amino acids. The CDR3 coding sequence is TGCAGCGTTGCCGGGGGGGCGCTTGGGACCCAGTACTTC. Translation: CSVAGGALGTQYF.

This chain links TRBV11-2 with TRBJ1-4; D possibly corresponds to TRBD1 (5 bases). The germline V gene has CDR1 SGHAT and CDR2 FQNNGV. This CDR3 comprises 15 residues. V gave up 1 base and J gave up 7 bases, with 13 bases separating them. The CDR3 loop reads CASSLAGVGSEKLFF. DNA of the CDR3: TGTGCCAGCAGCTTAGCGGGGGTTGGAAGTGAAAAACTGTTTTTT.

The V call is TRBV29-1, the J call TRBJ1-1; D gene ambiguous. Germline-derived CDR1 and CDR2 are SQVTM and ANQGSEA. CDR3 length equals 12 residues. The V gene lost 3 bases and the J gene lost 2 bases, with 7 bases spanning the gap. The CDR3 DNA reads TGCAGCGTTGATATACACAACACTGAAGCTTTCTTT. The encoded protein is CSVDIHNTEAFF. Complete variable domain (other parts from reference TRBV29-1 and TRBJ1-1): SAVISQKPSRDICQRGTSLTIQCQVDSQVTMMFWYRQQPGQSLTLIATANQGSEATYESGFVIDKFPISRPNLTFSTLTVSNMSPEDSSIYLCSVDIHNTEAFFGQGTRLTVV.

The chain uses TRBV7-9 and TRBJ2-7, with 14 bases matching TRBD2. The length of the CDR3 is 18 residues. Germline-derived CDR1 and CDR2 are SEHNR and FQNEAQ (reference sequence). Unmatched junction bases numbered 9, after V lost 0 bases and J lost 5 bases. This CDR3 reads CASSLARGTSGSTHEQYF. The DNA of the CDR3 is TGTGCCAGCAGCTTAGCGCGTGGGACTAGCGGGAGCACCCACGAGCAGTACTTC.

This chain links TRBV6-2 or TRBV6-3 with TRBJ2-7; the match to TRBD1 covers 8 bases. V shed 2 bases and J 5 bases; nucleotides not matched to a gene: 14. The CDR3 extends over 17 amino acids. The germline V gene encodes CDR1 MNHEY and CDR2 SVGEGT. CDR3 region: CASSYPATTGVYDEQYF. CDR3 bases: TGTGCCAGCAGTTACCCAGCCACGACAGGGGTTTACGACGAGCAGTACTTC.

The gene calls are TRBV6-5 and TRBJ1-1, with D maybe TRBD1 (5 bases). In germline, CDR1 is MNHEY, CDR2 SVGAGI. This CDR3 region has 15 residues. With 2 bases removed from V and 8 bases from J, the gap between germline ends came to 18 bases. CDR3 region: CASSYQPQRGLEAFF. The CDR3 DNA follows: TGTGCCAGCAGTTACCAGCCACAGCGGGGACTCGAAGCTTTCTTT.

In nucleotides, the CDR3 is TGTGCCAGCAGCTTGCAGGGGGTTACGCAGTATTTT. Translated, it gives CASSLQGVTQYF. The chain has TRBV5-6 and TRBJ2-3, with 7 bases fitting TRBD1. The CDR3 has 12 amino acids. Germline V gives CDR1 SGHDT, CDR2 YYEEEE. Trimming removed 1 base from V and 8 bases from J; junction bases left unmatched: 1.

The chain has TRBV23-1 and TRBJ1-2, with no clear D. TRBV23-1 has ORF status, its function being uncertain. Deletions cut 7 bases from V and 2 bases from J, with 11 bases between. The CDR3 covers 13 residues. This chain's CDR3 is CASTSSSNYGYTF. The CDR3 bases are TGCGCCAGCACCTCCAGTTCCAACTATGGCTACACCTTC.

The V and J genes are TRBV30 and TRBJ1-4; 9 bases match TRBD1. Germline CDR1 GTSNPN, CDR2 SVGIG (reference sequence). J gave up 5 bases and V 6 bases, and 4 bases lay outside the gene matches. This CDR3 contains 13 residues. The CDR3 coding sequence is TGTGCCTGTCGGGACAGGGAGAATGAAAAACTGTTTTTT. This gives the protein CACRDRENEKLFF.

The V and J genes are TRBV5-4 and TRBJ2-5; a possible D gene is TRBD1 (6 bases). The CDR3 spans 13 residues. The V end lost 9 bases, the J end lost 5 bases, and 17 bases lay between the germline ends. Germline V lookup: CDR1 SGHNT, CDR2 YYREEE (reference sequence). The CDR3 loop reads CATSPGGKETQYF. The CDR3 DNA reads as TGTGCCACCTCCCCTGGGGGCAAGGAGACCCAGTACTTC.

The CDR3 spells CASSLIRTVVSPLHF. DNA of the CDR3: TGTGCCAGCAGCTTGATTCGGACAGTGGTTTCACCCCTCCACTTT. The gene calls are TRBV5-5 and TRBJ1-6, with D possibly TRBD1 on 6 matching bases. The ends were cut back, 1 base at V and 9 bases at J, with 14 bases in the middle. Looked up from germline, CDR1 is SGHKS and CDR2 is YYEKEE (reference sequence). The CDR3 is 15 amino acids.

This clone was recorded once. This chain uses TRBV6-2 or TRBV6-3 with TRBJ2-5, with 7 bases fitting TRBD1. This CDR3 spans 15 amino acids. The V gene's germline CDR1 is MNHEY and CDR2 SVGEGT. V shed 4 bases and J 1 base; nucleotides not matched to a gene: 6. CDR3 region: CASSFADRTQETQYF. CDR3 nucleotides: TGTGCCAGCAGTTTTGCGGACAGGACCCAAGAGACCCAGTACTTC.

The V call is TRBV5-1, the J call TRBJ1-1; no definite D call. CDR1 is SGHRS and CDR2 is YFSETQ in the germline V gene. The V end was cut by 5 bases, the J end by 3 bases, with 17 bases between. This CDR3 has 15 amino acids. CDR3 sequence (DNA): TGCGCCAGCAGACGCGGTGGGGTTGGGGACACTGAAGCTTTCTTT. Its protein is CASRRGGVGDTEAFF.

This CDR3 is CASSFQGGNTEAFF. DNA of the CDR3: TGTGCCAGCAGCTTCCAGGGGGGCAACACTGAAGCTTTCTTT. The chain carries TRBV7-2 and TRBJ1-1; 7 bases are a match to TRBD1. Trimming at V came to 3 bases and at J to 2 bases, leaving 3 bases not matched to a gene. CDR1 is SGHTA, CDR2 FQGNSA, per germline. This CDR3 spans 14 amino acids. The full variable domain, rest sourced from reference TRBV7-2 and TRBJ1-1, is GAGVSQSPSNKVTEKGKDVELRCDPISGHTALYWYRQSLGQGLEFLIYFQGNSAPDKSGLPSDRFSAERTGGSVSTLTIQRTQQEDSAVYLCASSFQGGNTEAFFGQGTRLTVV.

V gene TRBV5-8 combines with J gene TRBJ1-1; TRBD1 matches at 9 bases. The CDR3 runs to 17 residues. The V and J ends lost 0 bases and 2 bases, in that order; junction bases with no gene match: 8. Looked up from germline, CDR1 is SGHTS and CDR2 is YDEGEE. CDR3 in DNA: TGTGCCAGCAGCTTGGGCCTTGGGACAGGGATTAACACTGAAGCTTTCTTT. Residues: CASSLGLGTGINTEAFF.

This clone appeared once. The V gene is TRBV7-8, the J gene TRBJ2-2, with D tentatively TRBD2 (6 bases). With 5 bases removed from V and 7 bases from J, the gap between germline ends came to 20 bases. CDR3 length equals 16 residues. Germline V gene lookup returns CDR1 SGHVS and CDR2 FQNEAQ. The CDR3 DNA is TGTGCCAGCAGCCCGCCCGGAGGGCGGGATGGCGGGGAGCTGTTTTTT. Encoded protein: CASSPPGGRDGGELFF.

The chain uses TRBV7-8 and TRBJ1-1; tentatively, D is TRBD1 (6 bases). The CDR3 spans 12 residues. Trimming cost V 5 bases and J 8 bases, with 12 bases left between them. Looked up from germline, CDR1 is SGHVS and CDR2 is FQNEAQ. The CDR3 nucleotides read TGTGCCAGCAGCCCCTCAGGGACAGAAGCTTTCTTT. This codes for CASSPSGTEAFF.

The chain carries TRBV18 and TRBJ1-1, with 7 bases that match TRBD1. CDR1 and CDR2 (germline): KGHSH, LQKENI. V trimming: 6 bases; J trimming: 0 bases; junction bases outside the gene matches: 13. The CDR3 is 17 amino acids. The CDR3, as DNA: TGTGCCAGCTCTCCGATAGAGGGGGCAACCATGAACACTGAAGCTTTCTTT. This codes for CASSPIEGATMNTEAFF.

This clone was seen just once. V is TRBV3-1 (or the pseudogene TRBV3-2) and J is TRBJ2-1, with D perhaps assigned TRBD1 or TRBD2 (6 bases each). V gave up 6 bases and J gave up 4 bases, with 19 bases separating them. The CDR3 has 16 residues. The germline V gene encodes CDR1 LGHDT and CDR2 YNNKEL (reference sequence). This chain's CDR3 is CASSTIGGLGYNEQFF. Written as DNA, the CDR3 is TGTGCCAGCAGTACAATAGGGGGGCTGGGTTACAATGAGCAGTTCTTC.

This chain links TRBV7-9 with TRBJ1-1; a weak D match, TRBD1 (5 bases). CDR3 length: 13 residues. The ends were cut back, 4 bases at V and 4 bases at J, with 10 bases in the middle. From germline, CDR1 is SEHNR and CDR2 FQNEAQ (reference sequence). The CDR3 DNA reads as TGTGCCAGCAGCTCGGAGGGGCGCACTGAAGCTTTCTTT. It yields the protein CASSSEGRTEAFF.